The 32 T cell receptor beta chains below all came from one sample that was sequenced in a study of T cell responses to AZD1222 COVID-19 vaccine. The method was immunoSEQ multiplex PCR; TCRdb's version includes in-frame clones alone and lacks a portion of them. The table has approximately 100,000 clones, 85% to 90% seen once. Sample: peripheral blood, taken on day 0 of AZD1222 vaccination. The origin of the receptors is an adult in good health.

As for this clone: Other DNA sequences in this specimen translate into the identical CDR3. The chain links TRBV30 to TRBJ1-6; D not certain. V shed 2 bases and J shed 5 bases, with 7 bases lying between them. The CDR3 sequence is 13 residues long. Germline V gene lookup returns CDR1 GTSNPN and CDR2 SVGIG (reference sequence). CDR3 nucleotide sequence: TGTGCCTGGAGTCCGGGGAATAATTCACCCCTCCACTTT. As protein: CAWSPGNNSPLHF.

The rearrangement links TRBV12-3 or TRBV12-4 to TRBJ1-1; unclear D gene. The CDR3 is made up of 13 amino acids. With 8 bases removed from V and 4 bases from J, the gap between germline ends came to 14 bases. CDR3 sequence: CASSLTAFTEAFF. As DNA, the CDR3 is TGTGCCAGCTCTTTAACTGCCTTCACTGAAGCTTTCTTT.

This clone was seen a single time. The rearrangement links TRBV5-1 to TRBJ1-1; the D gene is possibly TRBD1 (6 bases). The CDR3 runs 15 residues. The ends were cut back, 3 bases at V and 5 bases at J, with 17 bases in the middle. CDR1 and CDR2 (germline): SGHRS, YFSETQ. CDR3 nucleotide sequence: TGCGCCAGCAGCTGGGGGACACCGGGGGAAACTGAAGCTTTCTTT. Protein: CASSWGTPGETEAFF. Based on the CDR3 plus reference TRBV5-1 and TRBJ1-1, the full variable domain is KAGVTQTPRYLIKTRGQQVTLSCSPISGHRSVSWYQQTPGQGLQFLFEYFSETQRNKGNFPGRFSGRQFSNSRSEMNVSTLELGDSALYLCASSWGTPGETEAFFGQGTRLTVV.

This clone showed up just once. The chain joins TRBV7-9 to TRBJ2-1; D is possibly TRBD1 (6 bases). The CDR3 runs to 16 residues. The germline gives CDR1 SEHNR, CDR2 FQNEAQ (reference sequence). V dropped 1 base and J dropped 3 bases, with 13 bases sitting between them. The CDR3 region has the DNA TGTGCCAGCAGCTTAGGGAGGACAGTGATCTACAATGAGCAGTTCTTC. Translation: CASSLGRTVIYNEQFF. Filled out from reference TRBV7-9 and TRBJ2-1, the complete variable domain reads DTGVSQNPRHKITKRGQNVTFRCDPISEHNRLYWYRQTLGQGPEFLTYFQNEAQLEKSRLLSDRFSAERPKGSFSTLEIQRTEQGDSAMYLCASSLGRTVIYNEQFFGPGTRLTVL.

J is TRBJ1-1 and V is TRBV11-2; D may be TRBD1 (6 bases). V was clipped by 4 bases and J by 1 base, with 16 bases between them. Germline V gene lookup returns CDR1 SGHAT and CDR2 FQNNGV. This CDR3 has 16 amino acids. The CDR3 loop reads CASSSLGGTRNTEAFF. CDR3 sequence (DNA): TGTGCCAGCAGCTCGCTAGGCGGGACACGGAACACTGAAGCTTTCTTT.

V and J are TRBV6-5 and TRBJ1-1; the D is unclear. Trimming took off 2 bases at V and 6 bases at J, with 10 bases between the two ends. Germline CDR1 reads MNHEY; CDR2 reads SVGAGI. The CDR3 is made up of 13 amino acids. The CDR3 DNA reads TGTGCCAGCAGTTACGCGGGGTGGGCTGAAGCTTTCTTT. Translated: CASSYAGWAEAFF.

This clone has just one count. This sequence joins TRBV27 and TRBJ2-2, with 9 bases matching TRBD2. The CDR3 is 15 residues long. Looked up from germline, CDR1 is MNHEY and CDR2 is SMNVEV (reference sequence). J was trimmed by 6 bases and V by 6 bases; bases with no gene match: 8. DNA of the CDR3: TGTGCCAGCAGCCCAGTTAGCGGGGGTGCCGGGGAGCTGTTTTTT. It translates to CASSPVSGGAGELFF.

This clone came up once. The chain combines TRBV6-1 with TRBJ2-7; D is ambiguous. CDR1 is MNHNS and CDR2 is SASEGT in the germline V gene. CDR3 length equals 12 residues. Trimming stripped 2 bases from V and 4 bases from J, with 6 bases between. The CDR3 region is CASSESLYEQYF. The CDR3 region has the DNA TGTGCCAGCAGTGAATCCCTATACGAGCAGTACTTC.

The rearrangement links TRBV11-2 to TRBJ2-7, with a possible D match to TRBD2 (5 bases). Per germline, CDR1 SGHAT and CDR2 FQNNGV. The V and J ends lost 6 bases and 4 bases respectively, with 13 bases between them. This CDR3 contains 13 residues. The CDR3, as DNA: TGTGCCAGCAGTCTAGCACAGACTTACGAGCAGTACTTC. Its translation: CASSLAQTYEQYF.

The CDR3 sequence: CASSRGRNEQYF. In DNA, the CDR3 is TGTGCCAGTAGTAGGGGGAGGAACGAGCAGTACTTC. This chain links TRBV19 with TRBJ2-7; TRBD2 is a possible D gene (6 bases). The CDR3 extends over 12 amino acids. Germline-derived CDR1 and CDR2 are LNHDA and SQIVND (reference sequence). V was trimmed by 4 bases and J by 5 bases, leaving 9 bases between them.

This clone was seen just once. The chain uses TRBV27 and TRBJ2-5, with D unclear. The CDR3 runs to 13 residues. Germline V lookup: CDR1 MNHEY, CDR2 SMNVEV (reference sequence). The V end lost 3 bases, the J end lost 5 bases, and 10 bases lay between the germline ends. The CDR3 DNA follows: TGTGCCAGCAGTTTGTTGGGAAGGGAGACCCAGTACTTC. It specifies CASSLLGRETQYF.

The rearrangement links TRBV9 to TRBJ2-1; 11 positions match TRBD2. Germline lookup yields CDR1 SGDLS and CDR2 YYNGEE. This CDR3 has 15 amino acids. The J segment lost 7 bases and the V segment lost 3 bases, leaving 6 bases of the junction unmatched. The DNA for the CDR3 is TGTGCCAGCAGCGCCACTAGCGGGGGTGAGAATGAGCAGTTCTTC. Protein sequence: CASSATSGGENEQFF.

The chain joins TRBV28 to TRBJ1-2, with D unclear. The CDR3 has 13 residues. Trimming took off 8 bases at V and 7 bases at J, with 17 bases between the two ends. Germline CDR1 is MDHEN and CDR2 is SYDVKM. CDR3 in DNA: TGTGCCAGCCGAGATCAGGCGCTCATTGGCTACACCTTC. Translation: CASRDQALIGYTF.

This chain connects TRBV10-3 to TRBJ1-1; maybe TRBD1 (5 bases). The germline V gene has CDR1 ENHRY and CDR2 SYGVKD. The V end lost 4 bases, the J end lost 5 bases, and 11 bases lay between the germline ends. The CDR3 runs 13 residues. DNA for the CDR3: TGTGCCATCAGTGTCAGGGAAAGTACTGAAGCTTTCTTT. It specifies CAISVRESTEAFF.

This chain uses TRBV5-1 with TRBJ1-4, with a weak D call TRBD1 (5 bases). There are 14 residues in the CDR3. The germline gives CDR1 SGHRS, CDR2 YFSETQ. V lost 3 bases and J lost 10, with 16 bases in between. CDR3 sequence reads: CASSSDRAPGKLFF. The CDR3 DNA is TGCGCCAGCAGCTCAGACAGAGCCCCCGGAAAACTGTTTTTT.

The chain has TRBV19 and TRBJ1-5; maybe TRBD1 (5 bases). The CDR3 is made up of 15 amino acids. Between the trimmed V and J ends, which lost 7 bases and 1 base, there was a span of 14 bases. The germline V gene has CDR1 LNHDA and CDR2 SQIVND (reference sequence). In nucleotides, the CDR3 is TGTGCCAGTAACACCGCTGGGGGAAGCAATCAGCCCCAGCATTTT. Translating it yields CASNTAGGSNQPQHF. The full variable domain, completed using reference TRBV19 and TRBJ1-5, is DGGITQSPKYLFRKEGQNVTLSCEQNLNHDAMYWYRQDPGQGLRLIYYSQIVNDFQKGDIAEGYSVSREKKESFPLTVTSAQKNPTAFYLCASNTAGGSNQPQHFGDGTRLSIL.

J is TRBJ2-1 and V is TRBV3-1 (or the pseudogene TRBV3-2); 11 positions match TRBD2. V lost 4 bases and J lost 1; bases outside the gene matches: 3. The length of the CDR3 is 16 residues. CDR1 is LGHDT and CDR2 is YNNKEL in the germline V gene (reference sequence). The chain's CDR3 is CASSPLAGESYNEQFF. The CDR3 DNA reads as TGTGCCAGCAGCCCACTAGCGGGAGAATCCTACAATGAGCAGTTCTTC.

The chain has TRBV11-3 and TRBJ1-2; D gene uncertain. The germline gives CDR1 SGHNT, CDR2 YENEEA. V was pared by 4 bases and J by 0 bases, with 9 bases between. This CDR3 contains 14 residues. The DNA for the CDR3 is TGTGCCAGCAGCTCCAACACACCTAACTATGGCTACACCTTC. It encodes CASSSNTPNYGYTF.

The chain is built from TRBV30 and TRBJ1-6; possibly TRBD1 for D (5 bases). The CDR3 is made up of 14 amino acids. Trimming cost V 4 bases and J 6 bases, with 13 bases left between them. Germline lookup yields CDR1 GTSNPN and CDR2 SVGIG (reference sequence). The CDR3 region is CAWTGEGFNSPLHF. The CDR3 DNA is TGTGCCTGGACGGGGGAGGGTTTTAATTCACCCCTCCACTTT.

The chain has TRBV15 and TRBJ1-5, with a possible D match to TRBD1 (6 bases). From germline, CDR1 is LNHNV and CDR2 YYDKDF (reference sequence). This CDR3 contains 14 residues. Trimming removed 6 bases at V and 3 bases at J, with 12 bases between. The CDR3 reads CATRRGGPNQPQHF. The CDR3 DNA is TGTGCCACCAGACGCGGGGGGCCCAATCAGCCCCAGCATTTT.

The CDR3 is CASSLRYIRPYEQYF. CDR3 bases: TGTGCCAGCAGTTTACGGTACATTCGACCCTACGAGCAGTACTTC. This chain connects TRBV27 to TRBJ2-7; D ambiguous. The germline V gene has CDR1 MNHEY and CDR2 SMNVEV (reference sequence). This CDR3 is 15 amino acids long. V was shortened by 2 bases and J by 2 bases, with 13 bases between the two germline ends.

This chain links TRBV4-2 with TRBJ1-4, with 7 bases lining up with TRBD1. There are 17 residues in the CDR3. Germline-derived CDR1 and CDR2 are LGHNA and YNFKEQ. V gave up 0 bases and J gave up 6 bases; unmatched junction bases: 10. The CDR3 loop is CASSQDRGKGADEKLFF. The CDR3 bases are TGTGCCAGCAGCCAAGATCGGGGAAAGGGGGCCGATGAAAAACTGTTTTTT.

This CDR3 reads CASSLGGLITGELFF. DNA for the CDR3: TGCGCCAGCAGCTTGGGGGGACTGATCACCGGGGAGCTGTTTTTT. The chain combines TRBV5-1 with TRBJ2-2, with a possible D match to TRBD2 (6 bases). Germline CDR1 SGHRS, CDR2 YFSETQ. The CDR3 totals 15 residues. V lost 0 bases to trimming and J lost 4 bases, with 10 bases between them.

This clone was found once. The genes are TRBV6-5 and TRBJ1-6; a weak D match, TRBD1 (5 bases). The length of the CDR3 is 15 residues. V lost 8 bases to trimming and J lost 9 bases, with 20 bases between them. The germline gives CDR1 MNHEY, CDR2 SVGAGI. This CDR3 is CASGAGGARSSPLHF. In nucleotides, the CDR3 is TGTGCCAGCGGAGCTGGTGGGGCTAGAAGTTCACCCCTCCACTTT.

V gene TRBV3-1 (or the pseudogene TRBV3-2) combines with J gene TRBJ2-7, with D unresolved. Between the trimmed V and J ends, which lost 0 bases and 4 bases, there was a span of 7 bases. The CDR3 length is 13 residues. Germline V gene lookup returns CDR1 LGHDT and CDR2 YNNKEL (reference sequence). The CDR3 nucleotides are TGTGCCAGCAGCCAAGATCATCCTTACGAGCAGTACTTC. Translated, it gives CASSQDHPYEQYF.

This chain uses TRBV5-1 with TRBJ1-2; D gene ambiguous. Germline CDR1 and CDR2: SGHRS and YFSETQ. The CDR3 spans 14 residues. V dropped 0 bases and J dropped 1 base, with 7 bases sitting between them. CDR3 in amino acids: CASSLGDRNYGYTF. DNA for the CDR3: TGCGCCAGCAGCTTGGGTGACCGTAACTATGGCTACACCTTC.

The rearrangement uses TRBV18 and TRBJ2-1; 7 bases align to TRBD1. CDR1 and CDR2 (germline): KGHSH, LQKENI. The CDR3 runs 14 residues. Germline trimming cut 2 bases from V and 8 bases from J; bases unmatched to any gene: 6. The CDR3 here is CASSPTRGTDEQFF. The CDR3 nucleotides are TGTGCCAGCTCACCAACGCGAGGGACAGATGAGCAGTTCTTC.

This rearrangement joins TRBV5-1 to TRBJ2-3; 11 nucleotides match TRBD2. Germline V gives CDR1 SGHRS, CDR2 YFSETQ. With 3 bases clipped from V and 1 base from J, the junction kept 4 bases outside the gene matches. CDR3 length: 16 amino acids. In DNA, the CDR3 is TGCGCCAGCAGCTATGGGACTAGCGGCCGCACAGATACGCAGTATTTT. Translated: CASSYGTSGRTDTQYF.

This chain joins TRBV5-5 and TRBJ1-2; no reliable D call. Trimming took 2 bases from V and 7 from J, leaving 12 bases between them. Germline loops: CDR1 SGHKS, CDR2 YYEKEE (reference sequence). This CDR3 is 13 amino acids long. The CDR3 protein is CASSFMPTSGYTF. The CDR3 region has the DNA TGTGCCAGCAGCTTTATGCCTACCTCTGGCTACACCTTC.

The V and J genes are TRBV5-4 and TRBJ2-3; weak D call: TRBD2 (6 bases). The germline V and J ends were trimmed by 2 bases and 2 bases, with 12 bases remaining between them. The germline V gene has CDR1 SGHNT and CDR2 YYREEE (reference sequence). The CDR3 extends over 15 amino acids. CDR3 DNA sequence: TGTGCCAGCAGCTTAGGTAGCGGACACACAGATACGCAGTATTTT. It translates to CASSLGSGHTDTQYF.

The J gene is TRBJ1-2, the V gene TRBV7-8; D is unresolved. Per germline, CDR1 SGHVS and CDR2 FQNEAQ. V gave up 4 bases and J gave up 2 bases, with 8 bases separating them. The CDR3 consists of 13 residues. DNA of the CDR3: TGTGCCAGCAGCTACCAGGTGAACTATGGCTACACCTTC. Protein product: CASSYQVNYGYTF. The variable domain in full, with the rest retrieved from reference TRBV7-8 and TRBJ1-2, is GAGVSQSPRYKVAKRGQDVALRCDPISGHVSLFWYQQALGQGPEFLTYFQNEAQLDKSGLPSDRFFAERPEGSVSTLKIQRTQQEDSAVYLCASSYQVNYGYTFGSGTRLTVV.

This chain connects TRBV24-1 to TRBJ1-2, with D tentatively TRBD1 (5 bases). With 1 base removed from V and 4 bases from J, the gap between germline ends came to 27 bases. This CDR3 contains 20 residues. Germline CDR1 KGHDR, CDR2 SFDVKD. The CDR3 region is CATSDFISRDITGRGYGYTF. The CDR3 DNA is TGTGCCACCAGTGATTTTATATCCCGAGACATTACCGGGAGGGGCTATGGCTACACCTTC.